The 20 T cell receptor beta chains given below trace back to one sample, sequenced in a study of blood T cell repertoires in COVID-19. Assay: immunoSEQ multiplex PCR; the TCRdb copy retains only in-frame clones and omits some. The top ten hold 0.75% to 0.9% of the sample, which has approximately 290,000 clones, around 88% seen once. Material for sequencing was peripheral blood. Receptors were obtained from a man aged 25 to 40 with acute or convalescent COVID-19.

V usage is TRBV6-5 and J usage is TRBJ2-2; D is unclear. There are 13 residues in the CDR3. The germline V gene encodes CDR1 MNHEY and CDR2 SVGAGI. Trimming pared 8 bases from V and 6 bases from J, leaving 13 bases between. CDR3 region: CASGTFEAGELFF. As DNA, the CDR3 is TGTGCCAGCGGAACGTTTGAGGCCGGGGAGCTGTTTTTT.

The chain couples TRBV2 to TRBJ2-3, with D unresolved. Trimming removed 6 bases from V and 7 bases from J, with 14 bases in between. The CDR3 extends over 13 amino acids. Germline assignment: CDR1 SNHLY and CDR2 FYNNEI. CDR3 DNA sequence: TGTGCCAGCAGGAACTGGGCCCCAAATACGCAGTATTTT. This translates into CASRNWAPNTQYF.

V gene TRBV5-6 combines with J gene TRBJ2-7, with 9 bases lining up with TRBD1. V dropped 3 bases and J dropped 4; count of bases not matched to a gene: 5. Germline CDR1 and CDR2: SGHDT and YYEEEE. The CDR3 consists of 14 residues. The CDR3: CASSSTTGGYEQYF. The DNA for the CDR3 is TGTGCCAGCAGCTCGACGACAGGGGGGTACGAGCAGTACTTC.

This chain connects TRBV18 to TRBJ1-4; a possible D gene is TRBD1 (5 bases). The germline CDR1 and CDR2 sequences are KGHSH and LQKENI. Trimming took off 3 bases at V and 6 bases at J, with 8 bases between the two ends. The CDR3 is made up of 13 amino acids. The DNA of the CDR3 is TGTGCCAGCTCACCCAGGGAGGATGAAAAACTGTTTTTT. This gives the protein CASSPREDEKLFF.

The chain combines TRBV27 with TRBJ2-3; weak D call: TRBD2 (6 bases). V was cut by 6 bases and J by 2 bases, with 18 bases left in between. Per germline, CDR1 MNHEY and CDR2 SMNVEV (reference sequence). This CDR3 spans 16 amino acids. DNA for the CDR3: TGTGCCAGCAGCGGGGCTCGTTCGGGAGCCACAGATACGCAGTATTTT. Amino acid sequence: CASSGARSGATDTQYF.

For the CDR3, the DNA is TGTGCCAGCAGCACTAGCGGGAGGGTTATACATGAGCAGTTCTTC. It encodes CASSTSGRVIHEQFF. J is TRBJ2-1 and V is TRBV5-4, with 13 nucleotides matching TRBD2. Germline CDR1 reads SGHNT; CDR2 reads YYREEE (reference sequence). V shed 4 bases, J shed 8 bases, and the junction held 6 bases outside the gene matches. The CDR3 loop spans 15 amino acids.

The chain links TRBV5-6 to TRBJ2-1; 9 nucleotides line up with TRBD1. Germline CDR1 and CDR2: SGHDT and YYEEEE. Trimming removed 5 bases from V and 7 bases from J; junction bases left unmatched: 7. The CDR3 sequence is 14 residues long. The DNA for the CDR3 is TGTGCCAGCAGACGGACAGGGGTTGAGAATGAGCAGTTCTTC. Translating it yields CASRRTGVENEQFF.

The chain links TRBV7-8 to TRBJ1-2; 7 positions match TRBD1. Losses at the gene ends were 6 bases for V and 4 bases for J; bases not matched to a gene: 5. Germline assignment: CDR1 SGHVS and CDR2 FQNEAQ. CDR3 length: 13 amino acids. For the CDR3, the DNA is TGTGCCAGCAGACCGACAGGGATCTATGGCTACACCTTC. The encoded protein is CASRPTGIYGYTF.

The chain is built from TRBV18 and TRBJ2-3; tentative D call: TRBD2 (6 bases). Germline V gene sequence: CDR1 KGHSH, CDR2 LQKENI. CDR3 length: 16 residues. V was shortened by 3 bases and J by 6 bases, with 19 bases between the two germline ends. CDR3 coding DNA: TGTGCCAGCTCACCCTTTGGGGCGGGGTCGTATGATACGCAGTATTTT. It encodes CASSPFGAGSYDTQYF. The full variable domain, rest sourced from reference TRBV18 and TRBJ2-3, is NAGVMQNPRHLVRRRGQEARLRCSPMKGHSHVYWYRQLPEEGLKFMVYLQKENIIDESGMPKERFSAEFPKEGPSILRIQQVVRGDSAAYFCASSPFGAGSYDTQYFGPGTRLTVL.

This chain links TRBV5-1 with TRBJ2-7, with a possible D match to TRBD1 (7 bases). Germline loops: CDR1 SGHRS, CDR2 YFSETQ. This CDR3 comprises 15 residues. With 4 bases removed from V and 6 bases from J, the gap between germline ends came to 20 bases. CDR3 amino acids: CASSQETGVGGEQYF. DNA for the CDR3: TGCGCCAGCAGCCAGGAAACAGGGGTCGGGGGCGAGCAGTACTTC.

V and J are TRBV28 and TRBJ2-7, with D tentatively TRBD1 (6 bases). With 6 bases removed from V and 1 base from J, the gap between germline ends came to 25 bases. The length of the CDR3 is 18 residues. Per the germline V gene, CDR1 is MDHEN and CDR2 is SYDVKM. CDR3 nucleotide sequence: TGTGCCAGCAGCCTTTATGGGACACAGGGAAGGGGGTCCTACGAGCAGTACTTC. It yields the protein CASSLYGTQGRGSYEQYF.

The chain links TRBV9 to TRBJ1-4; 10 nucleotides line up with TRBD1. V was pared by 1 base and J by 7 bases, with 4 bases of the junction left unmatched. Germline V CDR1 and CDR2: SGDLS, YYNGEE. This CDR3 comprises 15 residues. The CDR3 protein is CASSVRGQGFEKLFF. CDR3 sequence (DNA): TGTGCCAGCAGCGTACGGGGACAGGGGTTTGAAAAACTGTTTTTT.

The CDR3 region is CASRGTSGMVEQFF. As DNA, the CDR3 is TGTGCCAGCAGGGGGACTAGCGGGATGGTTGAGCAGTTCTTC. This chain links TRBV2 with TRBJ2-1, with 13 bases that match TRBD2. V dropped 6 bases and J dropped 9; count of bases not matched to a gene: 5. This CDR3 is built from 14 residues. Per germline, CDR1 SNHLY and CDR2 FYNNEI.

The CDR3 here is CASSLVREFTDTQYF. CDR3 DNA: TGCGCCAGCAGCTTGGTAAGAGAATTCACAGATACGCAGTATTTT. The V and J genes are TRBV5-1 and TRBJ2-3; D is unresolved. The germline V gene encodes CDR1 SGHRS and CDR2 YFSETQ. Trimming left V 0 bases short and J 2 bases short, with 10 bases between. The CDR3 consists of 15 residues.

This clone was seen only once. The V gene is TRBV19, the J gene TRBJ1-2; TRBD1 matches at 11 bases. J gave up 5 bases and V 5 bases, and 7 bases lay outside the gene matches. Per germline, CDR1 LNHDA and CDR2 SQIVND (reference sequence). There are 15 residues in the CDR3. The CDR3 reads CASSRGQGAFYGYTF. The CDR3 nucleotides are TGTGCCAGTAGTCGAGGACAGGGGGCTTTTTATGGCTACACCTTC.

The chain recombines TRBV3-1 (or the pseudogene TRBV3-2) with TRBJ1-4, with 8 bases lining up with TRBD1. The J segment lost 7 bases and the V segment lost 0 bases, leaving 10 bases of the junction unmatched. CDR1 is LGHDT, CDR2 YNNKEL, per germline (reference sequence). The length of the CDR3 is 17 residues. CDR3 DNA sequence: TGTGCCAGCAGCCAAGATCTCGGCACCGGGACAGGTGAAAAACTGTTTTTT. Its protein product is CASSQDLGTGTGEKLFF.

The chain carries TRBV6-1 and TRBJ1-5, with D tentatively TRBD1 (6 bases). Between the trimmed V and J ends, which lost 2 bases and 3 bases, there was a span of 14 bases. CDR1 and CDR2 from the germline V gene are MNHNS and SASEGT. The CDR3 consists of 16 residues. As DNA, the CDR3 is TGTGCCAGCAGTGAAATCGGTGGGGGCACCAATCAGCCCCAGCATTTT. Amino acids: CASSEIGGGTNQPQHF.

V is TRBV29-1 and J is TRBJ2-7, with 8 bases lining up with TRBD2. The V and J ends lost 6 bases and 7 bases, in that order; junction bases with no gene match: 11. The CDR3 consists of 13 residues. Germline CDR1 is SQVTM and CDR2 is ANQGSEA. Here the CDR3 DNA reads TGCAGCGTCGGCTCGGGGGGGGTTAGGGAGCAGTACTTC. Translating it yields CSVGSGGVREQYF.

As DNA, the CDR3 is TGTGCCAGCTCTCCGGGAATTGTGAACACCATATATTTT. Translation: CASSPGIVNTIYF. The chain employs TRBV6-5 and TRBJ1-3, with no clear D. The CDR3 covers 13 residues. Per the germline V gene, CDR1 is MNHEY and CDR2 is SVGAGI. Between the trimmed V and J ends, which lost 8 bases and 7 bases, there was a span of 15 bases.

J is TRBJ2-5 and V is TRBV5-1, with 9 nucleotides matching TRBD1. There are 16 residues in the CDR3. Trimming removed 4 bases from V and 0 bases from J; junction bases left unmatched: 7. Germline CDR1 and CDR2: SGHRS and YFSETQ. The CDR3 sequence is CASSHTGTGYQETQYF. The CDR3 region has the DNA TGCGCCAGCAGCCACACCGGGACAGGGTACCAAGAGACCCAGTACTTC.